Listed below are T cell receptor beta chains from one sample, sequenced in a study of cytomegalovirus exposure and HLA in healthy donors. Some clones are missing from TCRdb's copy, which holds only in-frame ones; the method was immunoSEQ multiplex PCR. Of about 90,000 clones listed, roughly 70% are singletons. Input material: PBMCs. The receptor set was obtained from a woman aged 18-29 years in good health and CMV-seropositive. CDR3s include the opening cysteine and the closing phenylalanine or tryptophan. Fields, in order: CDR3 length, J gene, V gene, clone size, CDR3 protein. Clone sizes are given selectively: once, few, many, or a class where the clone is expanded.

15	TRBJ1-5	TRBV27	.	CASSLTGGVNQPQHF
14	TRBJ2-3	TRBV7-7	.	CASSLLVAPDTQYF
14	TRBJ2-7	TRBV4-3	.	CASSQDRGLGEQYF
17	TRBJ2-2	TRBV11-3	.	CASSSDLGSGQTGELFF
16	TRBJ2-2	TRBV10-1	.	CASSDRFGSNTGELFF
13	TRBJ2-5	TRBV11-2	.	CASRQAAGGEQYF
14	TRBJ2-5	TRBV11-2	.	CASSLDRGLETQYF
16	TRBJ2-5	TRBV21-1	.	CASSLDGERSWETQYF
17	TRBJ1-4	TRBV25-1	.	CASSDLGKGALNEKLFF
16	TRBJ1-2	TRBV19	.	CASRTGTGAILYGYTF
13	TRBJ1-1	TRBV4-1	.	CASSLSGPAEAFF
15	TRBJ1-5	TRBV7-2	.	CASSLDAGGNQPQHF
13	.	TRBV27	once	CASSFGRGYEQYF
14	TRBJ1-1	TRBV7-9	few	CASSRGTVIPEAFF
14	TRBJ1-5	TRBV6-1	few	CASSEVAGKQPQHF
13	TRBJ1-1	TRBV9	few	CASSAGGSTEAFF
11	TRBJ2-1	TRBV6-1	.	CASMGANEQFF
12	TRBJ2-7	TRBV6-5	few	CASADRGNEQYF
16	TRBJ1-1	TRBV18	many	CASSPVAGALNTEAFF
17	TRBJ2-3	TRBV4-1	.	CASSSSSGTPITDTQYF
15	TRBJ1-2	TRBV6-8	many	CASSYQGVRDYGYTF
15	TRBJ1-1	TRBV6-1	once	CASSGRQGKGTEAFF
14	TRBJ2-1	TRBV28	once	CASSQRVRHNEQFF